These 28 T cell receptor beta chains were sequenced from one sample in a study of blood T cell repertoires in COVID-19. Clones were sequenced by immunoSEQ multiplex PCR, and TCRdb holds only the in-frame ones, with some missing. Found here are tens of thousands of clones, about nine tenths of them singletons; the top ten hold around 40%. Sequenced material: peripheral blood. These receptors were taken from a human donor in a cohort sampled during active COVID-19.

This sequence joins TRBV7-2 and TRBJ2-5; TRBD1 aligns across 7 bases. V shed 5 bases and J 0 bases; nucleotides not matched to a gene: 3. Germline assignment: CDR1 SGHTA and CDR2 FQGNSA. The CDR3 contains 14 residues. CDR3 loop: CASSPDRNQETQYF. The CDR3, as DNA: TGTGCCAGCAGCCCGGACAGGAACCAAGAGACCCAGTACTTC.

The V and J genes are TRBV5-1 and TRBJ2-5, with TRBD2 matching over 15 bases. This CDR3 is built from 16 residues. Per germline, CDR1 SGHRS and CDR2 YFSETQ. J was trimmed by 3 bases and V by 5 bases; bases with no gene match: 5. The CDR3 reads CASRHRTSGGEETQYF. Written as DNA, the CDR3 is TGCGCCAGCAGACATCGGACTAGCGGGGGGGAAGAGACCCAGTACTTC.

The CDR3 bases are TGCGCCAGCAGCCATTCTGGGACAGGGGAATACGAGCAGTACTTC. This encodes CASSHSGTGEYEQYF. The genes are TRBV4-3 and TRBJ2-7; 10 bases are shared with TRBD1. This CDR3 has 15 residues. V lost 3 bases, J lost 4 bases, and 6 bases stayed unmatched. Germline CDR1 LGHNA, CDR2 YSLEER.

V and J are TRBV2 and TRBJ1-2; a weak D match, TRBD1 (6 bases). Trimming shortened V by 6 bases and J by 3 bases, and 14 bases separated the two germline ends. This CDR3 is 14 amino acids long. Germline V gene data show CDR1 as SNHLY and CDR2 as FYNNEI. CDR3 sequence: CASSHPNRDYGYTF. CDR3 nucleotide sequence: TGTGCCAGCAGCCACCCCAACAGGGACTATGGCTACACCTTC.

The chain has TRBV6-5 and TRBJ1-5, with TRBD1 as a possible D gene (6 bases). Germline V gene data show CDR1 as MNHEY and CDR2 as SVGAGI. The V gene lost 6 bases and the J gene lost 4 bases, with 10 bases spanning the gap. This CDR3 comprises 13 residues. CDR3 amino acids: CASRDSRNQPQHF. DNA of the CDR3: TGTGCCAGCAGGGACAGCCGTAATCAGCCCCAGCATTTT.

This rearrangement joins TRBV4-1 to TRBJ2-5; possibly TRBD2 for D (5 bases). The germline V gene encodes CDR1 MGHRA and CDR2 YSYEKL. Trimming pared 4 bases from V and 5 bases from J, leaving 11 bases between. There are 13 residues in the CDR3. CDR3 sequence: CASSRTRRETQYF. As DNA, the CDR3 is TGCGCCAGCAGCCGGACCAGGAGGGAGACCCAGTACTTC.

As DNA, the CDR3 is TGTGCCAGCAGCCACAGGGATACGCAGTATTTT. Translated: CASSHRDTQYF. This sequence joins TRBV12-3 or TRBV12-4 and TRBJ2-3, with a weak D call TRBD1 (5 bases). The CDR3 covers 11 residues. Trimming left V 6 bases short and J 6 bases short, with 7 bases between.

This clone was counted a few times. CDR3 nucleotides: TGTGCCAGCAGGATCCTCGAACGGAGTTCTTTAGCTTTCTTT. Protein sequence: CASRILERSSLAFF. The gene calls are TRBV27 and TRBJ1-1; no reliable D call. This CDR3 comprises 14 residues. Per germline, CDR1 MNHEY and CDR2 SMNVEV (reference sequence). V lost 6 bases, J lost 10 bases, and 21 bases lay in between.

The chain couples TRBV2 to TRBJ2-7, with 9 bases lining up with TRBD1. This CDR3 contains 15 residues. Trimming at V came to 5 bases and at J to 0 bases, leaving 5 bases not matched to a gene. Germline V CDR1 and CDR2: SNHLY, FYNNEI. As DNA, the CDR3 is TGTGCCAGCAGTCCTGGACAGGGGAGCTCCTACGAGCAGTACTTC. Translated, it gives CASSPGQGSSYEQYF.

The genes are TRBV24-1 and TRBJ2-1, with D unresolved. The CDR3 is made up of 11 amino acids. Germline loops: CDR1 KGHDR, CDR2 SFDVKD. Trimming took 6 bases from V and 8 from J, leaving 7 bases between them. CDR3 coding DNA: TGTGCCACCAGTTCTCGGTATGAGCAGTTCTTC. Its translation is CATSSRYEQFF.

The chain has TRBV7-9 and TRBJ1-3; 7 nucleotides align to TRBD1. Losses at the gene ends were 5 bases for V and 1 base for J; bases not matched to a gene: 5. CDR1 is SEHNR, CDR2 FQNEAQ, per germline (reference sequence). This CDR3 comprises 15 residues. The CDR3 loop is CASSPDRVSGNTIYF. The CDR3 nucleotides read TGTGCCAGCAGCCCTGACAGGGTGTCTGGAAACACCATATATTTT.

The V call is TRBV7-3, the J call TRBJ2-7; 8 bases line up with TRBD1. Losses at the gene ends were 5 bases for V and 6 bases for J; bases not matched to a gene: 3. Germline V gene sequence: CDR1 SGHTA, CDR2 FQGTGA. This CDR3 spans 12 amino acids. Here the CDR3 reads CASSQQGGEQYF. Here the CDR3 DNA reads TGTGCCAGCAGCCAACAGGGGGGCGAGCAGTACTTC.

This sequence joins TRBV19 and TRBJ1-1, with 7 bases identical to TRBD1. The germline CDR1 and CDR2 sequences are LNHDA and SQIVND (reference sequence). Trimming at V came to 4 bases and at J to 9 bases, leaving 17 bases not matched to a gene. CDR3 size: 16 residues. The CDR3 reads CASSTDRIEIPVQAFF. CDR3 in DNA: TGTGCCAGTAGTACGGACAGGATCGAAATCCCGGTGCAAGCTTTCTTT.

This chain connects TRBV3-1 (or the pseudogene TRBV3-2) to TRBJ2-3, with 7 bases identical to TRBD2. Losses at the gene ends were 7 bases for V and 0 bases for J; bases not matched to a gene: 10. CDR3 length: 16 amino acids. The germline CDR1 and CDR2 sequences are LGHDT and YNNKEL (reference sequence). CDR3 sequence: CASTLGAGSSTDTQYF. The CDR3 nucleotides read TGTGCCAGCACCCTGGGAGCGGGAAGTAGCACAGATACGCAGTATTTT.

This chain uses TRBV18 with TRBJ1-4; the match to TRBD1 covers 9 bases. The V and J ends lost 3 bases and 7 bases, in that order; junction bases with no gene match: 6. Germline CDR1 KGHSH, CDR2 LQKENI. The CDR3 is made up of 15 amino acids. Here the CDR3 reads CASSPLGTGSEKLFF. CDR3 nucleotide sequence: TGTGCCAGCTCACCCCTCGGGACAGGGAGTGAAAAACTGTTTTTT.

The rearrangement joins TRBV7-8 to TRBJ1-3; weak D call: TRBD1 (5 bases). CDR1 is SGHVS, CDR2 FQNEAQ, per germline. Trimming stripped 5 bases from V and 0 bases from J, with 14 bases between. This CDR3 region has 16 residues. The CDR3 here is CASSVSQTVSGNTIYF. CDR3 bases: TGTGCCAGCAGCGTAAGTCAGACAGTCTCTGGAAACACCATATATTTT.

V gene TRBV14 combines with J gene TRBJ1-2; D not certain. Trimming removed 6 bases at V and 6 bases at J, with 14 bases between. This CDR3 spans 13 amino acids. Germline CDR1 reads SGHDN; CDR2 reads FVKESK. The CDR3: CASRSSGGNGYTF. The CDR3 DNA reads TGTGCCAGCAGGTCTTCTGGAGGAAATGGCTACACCTTC.

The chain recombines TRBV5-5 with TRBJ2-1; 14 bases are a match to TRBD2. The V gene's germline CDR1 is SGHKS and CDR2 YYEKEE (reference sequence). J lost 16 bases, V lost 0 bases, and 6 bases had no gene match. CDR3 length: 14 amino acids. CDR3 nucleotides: TGTGCCAGCAGCTTGGGGGGGACTAGCGGGAGTAACTTCTTC. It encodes CASSLGGTSGSNFF.

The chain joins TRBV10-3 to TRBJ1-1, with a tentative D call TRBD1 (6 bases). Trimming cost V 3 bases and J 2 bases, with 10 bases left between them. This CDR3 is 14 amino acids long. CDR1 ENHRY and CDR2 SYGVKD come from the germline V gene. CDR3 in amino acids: CAISEDRRNTEAFF. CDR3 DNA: TGTGCCATCAGTGAAGACAGGCGAAACACTGAAGCTTTCTTT.

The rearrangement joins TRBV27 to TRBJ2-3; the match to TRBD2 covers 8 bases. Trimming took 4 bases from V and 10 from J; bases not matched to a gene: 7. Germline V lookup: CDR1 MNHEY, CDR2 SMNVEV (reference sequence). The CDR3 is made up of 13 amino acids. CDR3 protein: CASSSGGRRAQYF. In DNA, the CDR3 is TGTGCCAGCAGTTCGGGGGGGCGGAGGGCGCAGTATTTT.

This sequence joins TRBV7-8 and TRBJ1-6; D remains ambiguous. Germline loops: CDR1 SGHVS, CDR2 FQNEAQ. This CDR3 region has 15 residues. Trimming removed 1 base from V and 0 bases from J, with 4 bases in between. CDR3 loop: CASSLGSSYNSPLHF. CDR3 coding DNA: TGTGCCAGCAGCTTAGGGAGCTCCTATAATTCACCCCTCCACTTT. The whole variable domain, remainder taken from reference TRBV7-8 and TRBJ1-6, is GAGVSQSPRYKVAKRGQDVALRCDPISGHVSLFWYQQALGQGPEFLTYFQNEAQLDKSGLPSDRFFAERPEGSVSTLKIQRTQQEDSAVYLCASSLGSSYNSPLHFGNGTRLTVT.

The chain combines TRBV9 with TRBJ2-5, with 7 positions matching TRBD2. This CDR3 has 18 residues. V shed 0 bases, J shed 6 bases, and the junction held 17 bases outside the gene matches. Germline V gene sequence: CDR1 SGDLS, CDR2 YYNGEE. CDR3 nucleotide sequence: TGTGCCAGCAGCGTAGCCCTAGTCGAGCGGGGTGAGAAGAAGACCCAGTACTTC. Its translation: CASSVALVERGEKKTQYF.

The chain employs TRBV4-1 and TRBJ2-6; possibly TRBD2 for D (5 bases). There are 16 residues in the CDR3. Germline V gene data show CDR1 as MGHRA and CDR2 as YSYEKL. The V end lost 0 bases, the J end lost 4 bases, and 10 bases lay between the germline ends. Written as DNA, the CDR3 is TGCGCCAGCAGCCAAGAACTAGGGTCCGGGGCCAACGTCCTGACTTTC. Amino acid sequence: CASSQELGSGANVLTF.

This CDR3 is CASSPDRYNSPLHF. The CDR3 region has the DNA TGTGCCAGCAGCCCGGACAGATATAATTCACCCCTCCACTTT. V usage is TRBV7-2 and J usage is TRBJ1-6; D perhaps matches TRBD1 (6 bases). This CDR3 spans 14 amino acids. Per germline, CDR1 SGHTA and CDR2 FQGNSA. V lost 5 bases to trimming and J lost 4 bases, with 9 bases between them. Full variable domain (outside the CDR3, taken from reference TRBV7-2 and TRBJ1-6): GAGVSQSPSNKVTEKGKDVELRCDPISGHTALYWYRQSLGQGLEFLIYFQGNSAPDKSGLPSDRFSAERTGGSVSTLTIQRTQQEDSAVYLCASSPDRYNSPLHFGNGTRLTVT.

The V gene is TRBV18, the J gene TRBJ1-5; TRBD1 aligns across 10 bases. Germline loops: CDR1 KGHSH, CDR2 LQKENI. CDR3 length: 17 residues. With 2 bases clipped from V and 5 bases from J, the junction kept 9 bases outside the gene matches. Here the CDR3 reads CASSPWGSGTGDQPQHF. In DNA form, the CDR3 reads TGTGCCAGCTCACCATGGGGCAGCGGGACAGGGGATCAGCCCCAGCATTTT. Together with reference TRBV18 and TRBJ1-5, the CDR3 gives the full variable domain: NAGVMQNPRHLVRRRGQEARLRCSPMKGHSHVYWYRQLPEEGLKFMVYLQKENIIDESGMPKERFSAEFPKEGPSILRIQQVVRGDSAAYFCASSPWGSGTGDQPQHFGDGTRLSIL.

The CDR3 DNA follows: TGTGCCAGCAGTTCGACAGGGGGCGGCTACGAGCAGTACTTC. Translation gives CASSSTGGGYEQYF. The gene calls are TRBV6-5 and TRBJ2-7; TRBD1 matches 10 bases. There are 14 residues in the CDR3. Germline CDR1 MNHEY, CDR2 SVGAGI. Trimming cost V 4 bases and J 3 bases; bases outside gene matches: 3.

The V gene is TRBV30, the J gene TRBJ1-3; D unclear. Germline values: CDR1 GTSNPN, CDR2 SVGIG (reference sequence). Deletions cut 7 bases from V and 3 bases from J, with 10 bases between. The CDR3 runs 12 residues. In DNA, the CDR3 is TGTGCCTCCCAACTGAGTGGAAACACCATATATTTT. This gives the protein CASQLSGNTIYF.

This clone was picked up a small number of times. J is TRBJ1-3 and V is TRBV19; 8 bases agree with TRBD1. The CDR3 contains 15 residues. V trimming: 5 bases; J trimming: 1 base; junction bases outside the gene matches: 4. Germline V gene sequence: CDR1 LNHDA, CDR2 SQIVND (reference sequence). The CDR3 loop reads CASSGQGESGNTIYF. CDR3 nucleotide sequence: TGTGCCAGTAGTGGACAGGGAGAATCTGGAAACACCATATATTTT. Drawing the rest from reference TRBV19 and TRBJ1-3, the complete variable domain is DGGITQSPKYLFRKEGQNVTLSCEQNLNHDAMYWYRQDPGQGLRLIYYSQIVNDFQKGDIAEGYSVSREKKESFPLTVTSAQKNPTAFYLCASSGQGESGNTIYFGEGSWLTVV.